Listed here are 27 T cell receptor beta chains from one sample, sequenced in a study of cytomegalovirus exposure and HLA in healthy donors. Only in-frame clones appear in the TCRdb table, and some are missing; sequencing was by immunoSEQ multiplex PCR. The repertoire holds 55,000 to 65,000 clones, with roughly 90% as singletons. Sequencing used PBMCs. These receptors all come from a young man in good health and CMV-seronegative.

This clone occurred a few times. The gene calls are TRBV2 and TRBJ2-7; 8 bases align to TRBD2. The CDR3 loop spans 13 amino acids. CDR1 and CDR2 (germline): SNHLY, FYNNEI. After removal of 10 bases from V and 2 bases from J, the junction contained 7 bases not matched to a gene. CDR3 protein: CAITAGAAYEQYF. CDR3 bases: TGTGCCATCACAGCGGGAGCAGCCTACGAGCAGTACTTC.

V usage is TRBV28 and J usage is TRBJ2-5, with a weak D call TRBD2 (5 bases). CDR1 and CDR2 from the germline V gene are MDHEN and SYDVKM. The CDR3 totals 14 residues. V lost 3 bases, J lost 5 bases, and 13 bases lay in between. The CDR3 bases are TGTGCCAGCAGTTTTGGACTCTTCGGGGAGACCCAGTACTTC. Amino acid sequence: CASSFGLFGETQYF.

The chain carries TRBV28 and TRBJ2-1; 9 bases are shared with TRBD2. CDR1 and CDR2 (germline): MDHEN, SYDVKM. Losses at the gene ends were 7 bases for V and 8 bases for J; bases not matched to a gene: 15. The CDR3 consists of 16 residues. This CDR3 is CASTQGGASGMYEQFF. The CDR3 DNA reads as TGTGCCAGCACCCAGGGTGGGGCTAGCGGGATGTATGAGCAGTTCTTC.

The CDR3 loop reads CASSLGTSGDQETQYF. The CDR3 nucleotides are TGTGCCAGCAGCCTAGGGACTAGCGGGGATCAAGAGACCCAGTACTTC. This rearrangement joins TRBV11-3 to TRBJ2-5; 13 nucleotides line up with TRBD2. Germline CDR1 reads SGHNT; CDR2 reads YENEEA. Trimming removed 5 bases from V and 2 bases from J; junction bases left unmatched: 5. The CDR3 contains 16 residues.

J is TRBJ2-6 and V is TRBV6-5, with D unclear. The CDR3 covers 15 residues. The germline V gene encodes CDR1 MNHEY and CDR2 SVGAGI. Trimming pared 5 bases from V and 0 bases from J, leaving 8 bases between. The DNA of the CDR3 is TGTGCCAGCAGTCTCAGGCTCTCTGGGGCCAACGTCCTGACTTTC. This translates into CASSLRLSGANVLTF.

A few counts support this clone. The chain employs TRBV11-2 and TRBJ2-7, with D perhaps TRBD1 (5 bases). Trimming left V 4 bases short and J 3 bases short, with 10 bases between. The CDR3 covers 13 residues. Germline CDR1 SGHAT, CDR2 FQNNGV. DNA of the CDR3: TGTGCCAGCAGCTCTGCAGGGTTCTACGAGCAGTACTTC. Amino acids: CASSSAGFYEQYF.

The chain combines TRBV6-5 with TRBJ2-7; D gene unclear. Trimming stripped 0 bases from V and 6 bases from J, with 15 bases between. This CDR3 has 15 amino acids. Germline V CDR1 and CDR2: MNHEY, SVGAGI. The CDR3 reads CASSYSRSLSSEQYF. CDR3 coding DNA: TGTGCCAGCAGTTACTCGAGAAGCCTTAGTAGCGAGCAGTACTTC.

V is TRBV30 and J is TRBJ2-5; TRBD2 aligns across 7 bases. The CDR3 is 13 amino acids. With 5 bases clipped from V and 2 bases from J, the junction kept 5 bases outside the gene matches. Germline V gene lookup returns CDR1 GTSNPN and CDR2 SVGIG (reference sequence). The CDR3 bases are TGTGCCTGGGGGTCTAGCGGTCAAGAGACCCAGTACTTC. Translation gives CAWGSSGQETQYF. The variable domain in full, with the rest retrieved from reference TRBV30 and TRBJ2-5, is SQTIHQWPATLVQPVGSPLSLECTVEGTSNPNLYWYRQAAGRGLQLLFYSVGIGQISSEVPQNLSASRPQDRQFILSSKKLLLSDSGFYLCAWGSSGQETQYFGPGTRLLVL.

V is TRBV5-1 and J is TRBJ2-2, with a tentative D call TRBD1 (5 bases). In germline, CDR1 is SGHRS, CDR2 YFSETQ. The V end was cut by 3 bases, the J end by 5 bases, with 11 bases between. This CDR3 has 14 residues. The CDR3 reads CASSSNTGTGELFF. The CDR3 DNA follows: TGCGCCAGCAGCTCGAACACAGGAACCGGGGAGCTGTTTTTT.

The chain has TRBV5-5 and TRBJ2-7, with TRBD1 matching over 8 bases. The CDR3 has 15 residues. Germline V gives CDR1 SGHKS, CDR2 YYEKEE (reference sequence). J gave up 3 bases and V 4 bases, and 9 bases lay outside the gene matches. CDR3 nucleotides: TGTGCCAGCAGCCAGACGACAGGGGTGGACTACGAGCAGTACTTC. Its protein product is CASSQTTGVDYEQYF. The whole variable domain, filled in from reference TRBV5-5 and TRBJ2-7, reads DAGVTQSPTHLIKTRGQQVTLRCSPISGHKSVSWYQQVLGQGPQFIFQYYEKEERGRGNFPDRFSARQFPNYSSELNVNALLLGDSALYLCASSQTTGVDYEQYFGPGTRLTVT.

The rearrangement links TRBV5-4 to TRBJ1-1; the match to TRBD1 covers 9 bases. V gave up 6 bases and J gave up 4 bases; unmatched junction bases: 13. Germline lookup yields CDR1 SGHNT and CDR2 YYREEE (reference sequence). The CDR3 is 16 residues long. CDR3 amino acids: CASNLRQGGPSTEAFF. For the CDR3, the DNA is TGTGCCAGCAACCTAAGACAGGGGGGGCCTTCCACTGAAGCTTTCTTT.

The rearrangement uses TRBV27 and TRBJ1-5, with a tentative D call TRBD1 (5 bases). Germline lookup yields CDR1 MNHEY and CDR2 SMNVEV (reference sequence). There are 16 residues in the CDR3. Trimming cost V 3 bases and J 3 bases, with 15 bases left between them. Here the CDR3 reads CASSLGPYRDNQPQHF. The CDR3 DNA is TGTGCCAGCAGTTTGGGGCCTTACAGAGACAATCAGCCCCAGCATTTT.

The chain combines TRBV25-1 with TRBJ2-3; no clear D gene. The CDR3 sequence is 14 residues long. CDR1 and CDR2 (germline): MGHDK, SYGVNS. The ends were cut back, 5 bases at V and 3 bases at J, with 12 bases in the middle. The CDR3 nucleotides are TGTGCCAGCAGTAAAAGCACCGGGACAGATACGCAGTATTTT. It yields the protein CASSKSTGTDTQYF.

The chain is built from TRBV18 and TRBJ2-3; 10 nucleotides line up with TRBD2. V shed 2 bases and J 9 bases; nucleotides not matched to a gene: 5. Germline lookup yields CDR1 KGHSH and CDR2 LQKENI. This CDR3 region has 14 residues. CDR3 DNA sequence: TGTGCCAGCTCACCAATTACTAGCGGGAACACGCAGTATTTT. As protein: CASSPITSGNTQYF.

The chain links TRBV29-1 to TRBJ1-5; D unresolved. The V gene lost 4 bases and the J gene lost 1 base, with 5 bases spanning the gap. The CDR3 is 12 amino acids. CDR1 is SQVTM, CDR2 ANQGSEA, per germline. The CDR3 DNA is TGCAGCGTTGGAGTCAGCAATCAGCCCCAGCATTTT. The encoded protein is CSVGVSNQPQHF.

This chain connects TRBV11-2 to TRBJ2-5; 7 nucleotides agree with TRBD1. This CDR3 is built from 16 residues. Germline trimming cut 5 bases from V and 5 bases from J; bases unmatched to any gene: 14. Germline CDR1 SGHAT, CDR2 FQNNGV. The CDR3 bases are TGTGCCAGCAGCCACAGGGGATATCCCCTGTGGGAGACCCAGTACTTC. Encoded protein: CASSHRGYPLWETQYF. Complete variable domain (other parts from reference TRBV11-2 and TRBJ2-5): EAGVAQSPRYKIIEKRQSVAFWCNPISGHATLYWYQQILGQGPKLLIQFQNNGVVDDSQLPKDRFSAERLKGVDSTLKIQPAKLEDSAVYLCASSHRGYPLWETQYFGPGTRLLVL.

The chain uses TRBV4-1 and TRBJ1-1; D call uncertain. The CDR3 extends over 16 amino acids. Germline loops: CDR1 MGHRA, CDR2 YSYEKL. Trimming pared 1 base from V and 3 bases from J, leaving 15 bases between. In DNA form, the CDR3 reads TGCGCCAGCAGCCAAGGGGCGGGAGTTGGGGACACTGAAGCTTTCTTT. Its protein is CASSQGAGVGDTEAFF.

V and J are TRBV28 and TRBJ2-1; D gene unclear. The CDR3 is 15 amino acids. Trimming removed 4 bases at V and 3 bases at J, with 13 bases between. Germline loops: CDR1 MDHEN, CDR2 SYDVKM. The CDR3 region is CASSSLVESYNEQFF. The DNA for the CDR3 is TGTGCCAGCAGTTCCTTGGTGGAGAGCTACAATGAGCAGTTCTTC.

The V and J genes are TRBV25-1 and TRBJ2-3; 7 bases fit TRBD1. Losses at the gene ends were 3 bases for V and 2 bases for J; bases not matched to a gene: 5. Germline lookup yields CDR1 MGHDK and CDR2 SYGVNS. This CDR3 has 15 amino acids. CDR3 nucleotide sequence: TGTGCCAGCAGTGATATGGGACAGATCACAGATACGCAGTATTTT. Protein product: CASSDMGQITDTQYF.

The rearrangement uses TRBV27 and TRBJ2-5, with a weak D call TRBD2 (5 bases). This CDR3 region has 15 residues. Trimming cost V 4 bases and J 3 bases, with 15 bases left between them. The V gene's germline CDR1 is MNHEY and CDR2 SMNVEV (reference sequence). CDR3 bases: TGTGCCAGCAGTTCCTTGGGGAGTGGGGAAGAGACCCAGTACTTC. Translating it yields CASSSLGSGEETQYF.

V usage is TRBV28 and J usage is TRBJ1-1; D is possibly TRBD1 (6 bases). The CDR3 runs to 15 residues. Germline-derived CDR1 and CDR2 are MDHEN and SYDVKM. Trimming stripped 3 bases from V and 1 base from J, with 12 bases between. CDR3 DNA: TGTGCCAGCAGTTTGTGTTGGGGGCAGAACACTGAAGCTTTCTTT. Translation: CASSLCWGQNTEAFF.

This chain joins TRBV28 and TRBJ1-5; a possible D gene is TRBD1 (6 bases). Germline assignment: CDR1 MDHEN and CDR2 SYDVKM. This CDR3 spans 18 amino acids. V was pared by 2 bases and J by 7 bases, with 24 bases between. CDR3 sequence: CASSLVGVGQLSRQPQHF. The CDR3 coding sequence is TGTGCCAGCAGTTTAGTGGGGGTTGGACAGTTATCGAGGCAGCCCCAGCATTTT.

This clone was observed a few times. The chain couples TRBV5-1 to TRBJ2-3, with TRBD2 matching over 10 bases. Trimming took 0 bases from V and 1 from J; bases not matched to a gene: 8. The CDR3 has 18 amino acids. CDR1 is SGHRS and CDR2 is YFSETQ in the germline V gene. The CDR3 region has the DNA TGCGCCAGCAGCTTGGGCGCTAGCGGGAGACCCGGCACAGATACGCAGTATTTT. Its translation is CASSLGASGRPGTDTQYF. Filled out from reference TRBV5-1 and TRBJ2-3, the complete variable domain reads KAGVTQTPRYLIKTRGQQVTLSCSPISGHRSVSWYQQTPGQGLQFLFEYFSETQRNKGNFPGRFSGRQFSNSRSEMNVSTLELGDSALYLCASSLGASGRPGTDTQYFGPGTRLTVL.

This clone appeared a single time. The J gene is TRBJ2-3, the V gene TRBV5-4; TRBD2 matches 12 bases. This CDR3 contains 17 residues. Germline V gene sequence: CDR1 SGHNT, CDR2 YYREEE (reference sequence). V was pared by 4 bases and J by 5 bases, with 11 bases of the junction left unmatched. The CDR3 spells CASSPESTSGRGDTQYF. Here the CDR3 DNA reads TGTGCCAGCAGCCCAGAATCGACTAGCGGGAGAGGAGATACGCAGTATTTT. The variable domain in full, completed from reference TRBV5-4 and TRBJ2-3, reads ETGVTQSPTHLIKTRGQQVTLRCSSQSGHNTVSWYQQALGQGPQFIFQYYREEENGRGNFPPRFSGLQFPNYSSELNVNALELDDSALYLCASSPESTSGRGDTQYFGPGTRLTVL.

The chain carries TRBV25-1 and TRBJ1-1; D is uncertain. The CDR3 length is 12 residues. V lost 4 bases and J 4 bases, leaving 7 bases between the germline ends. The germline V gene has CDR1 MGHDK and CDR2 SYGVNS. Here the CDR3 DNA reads TGTGCCAGCAGTGCGGGGAGCACTGAAGCTTTCTTT. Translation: CASSAGSTEAFF.

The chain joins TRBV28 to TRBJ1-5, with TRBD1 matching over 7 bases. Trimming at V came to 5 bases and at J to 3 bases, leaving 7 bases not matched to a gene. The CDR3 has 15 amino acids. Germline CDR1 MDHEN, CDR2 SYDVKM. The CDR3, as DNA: TGTGCCAGCAGTAAAGGGGGCCTGAACAATCAGCCCCAGCATTTT. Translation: CASSKGGLNNQPQHF.

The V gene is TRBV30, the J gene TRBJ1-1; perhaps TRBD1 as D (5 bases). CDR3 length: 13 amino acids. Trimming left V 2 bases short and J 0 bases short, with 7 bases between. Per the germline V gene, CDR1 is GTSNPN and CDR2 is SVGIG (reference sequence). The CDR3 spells CAWSTGLNTEAFF. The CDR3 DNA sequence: TGTGCCTGGAGTACAGGCCTGAACACTGAAGCTTTCTTT.